A selection of T cell receptor beta chains follows, all from one sample in a study of T-cell memory formation after mild COVID-19. TCRdb re-called the 5' RACE reads with MiXCR, one entry per CDR3 protein. The profile shows about 400,000 distinct CDR3 sequences, about an eighth of them singletons. The material sequenced was PBMCs or a T cell subset sorted from them (not recorded which). The receptors were gathered from a man aged 18 to 30 who had mild COVID-19 (a few samples of this study predate the infection). Cell type and time point are not known. Both conserved end residues are part of each CDR3. A D gene is named only where the DNA matches it firmly. Part of the rows lack a size; the others show once, few, many or a class for expanded clones.

d_gene: -
v_gene: TRBV2
j_gene: TRBJ1-2
abundance: few
CDR3nt: TGTGCCAGCACGGAGAGGGGTGGAGACGGCTACACCTTC
CDR3aa: CASTERGGDGYTF

d_gene: TRBD1
v_gene: TRBV5-5
j_gene: TRBJ1-1
abundance: few
CDR3nt: TGTGCCAGCAGCCAGGGGGCAAGGCGGGTGATCAACACTGAAGCTTTCTTT
CDR3aa: CASSQGARRVINTEAFF

d_gene: -
v_gene: TRBV4-1
j_gene: TRBJ1-5
abundance: few
CDR3nt: TGCGCCAGCAACGAAGGTTGGGGGCTCGGTCAGCCCCAGCATTTT
CDR3aa: CASNEGWGLGQPQHF

d_gene: TRBD1
v_gene: TRBV2
j_gene: TRBJ2-3
abundance: few
CDR3nt: TGTGCCAGCAGCCAGGGACAGGCGGCGCAGTATTTT
CDR3aa: CASSQGQAAQYF

d_gene: -
v_gene: TRBV19
j_gene: TRBJ2-1
abundance: few
CDR3nt: TGTGCCAGTAGTATTATTCAGGGGGGCAATGAGCAGTTCTTC
CDR3aa: CASSIIQGGNEQFF

d_gene: -
v_gene: TRBV5-1
j_gene: TRBJ2-3
abundance: -
CDR3nt: TGCGCCAGCACCAAAGAGACAGTCCCCAGGGGCACAGATACGCAGTATTTT
CDR3aa: CASTKETVPRGTDTQYF

d_gene: -
v_gene: TRBV4-1
j_gene: TRBJ1-1
abundance: few
CDR3nt: TGCGCCAGCAGCCAAGAGTTGCAGGCTATGAACACTGAAGCTTTCTTT
CDR3aa: CASSQELQAMNTEAFF

d_gene: TRBD1
v_gene: TRBV6-6
j_gene: TRBJ1-4
abundance: -
CDR3nt: TGTGCCAGCAGCCGGGACAGAGGAGAGAATGAAAAACTGTTTTTT
CDR3aa: CASSRDRGENEKLFF

d_gene: -
v_gene: TRBV5-6
j_gene: TRBJ2-1
abundance: -
CDR3nt: TGTGCCAGCAGCTTAGGACCGGGACCCCGTCCGGTGCTGCAGTTCTTC
CDR3aa: CASSLGPGPRPVLQFF

d_gene: -
v_gene: TRBV7-9
j_gene: TRBJ2-5
abundance: few
CDR3nt: TGTGCCAGCAGCTTAGTTTCGACAGACCAAGAGACCCAGTACTTC
CDR3aa: CASSLVSTDQETQYF

d_gene: -
v_gene: TRBV4-3
j_gene: TRBJ1-1
abundance: -
CDR3nt: TGCGCCAGCAGCCAAGTAGAACAGCCGAACACTGAAGCTTTCTTT
CDR3aa: CASSQVEQPNTEAFF

d_gene: -
v_gene: TRBV21-1
j_gene: TRBJ1-1
abundance: -
CDR3nt: TGTGCCAGCAGCAAAACCTTGACAGAGAACACTGAAGCTTTCTTT
CDR3aa: CASSKTLTENTEAFF

d_gene: -
v_gene: TRBV5-4
j_gene: TRBJ1-6
abundance: few
CDR3nt: TGTGCCAGCAGCTTGGAGCAGGGAACCCCCCTCCACTTT
CDR3aa: CASSLEQGTPLHF

d_gene: -
v_gene: TRBV12-3/TRBV12-4
j_gene: TRBJ1-3
abundance: -
CDR3nt: TGTGCCAGCAACCAGGGGCTGATAGGAAACACCATATATTTT
CDR3aa: CASNQGLIGNTIYF

d_gene: TRBD2
v_gene: TRBV2
j_gene: TRBJ2-3
abundance: few
CDR3nt: TGTGCCAGCAGTGCAGGGACTAGCGGCGGGGTTACGCAGTATTTT
CDR3aa: CASSAGTSGGVTQYF

d_gene: -
v_gene: TRBV20-1
j_gene: TRBJ2-7
abundance: few
CDR3nt: TGCAGTGCTAGGGAAGGGCGCGGCTCCTACTACGAGCAGTACTTC
CDR3aa: CSAREGRGSYYEQYF

d_gene: TRBD1
v_gene: TRBV15
j_gene: TRBJ2-7
abundance: -
CDR3nt: TGTGCCACCAGCAGAGGGGACAGCATTTCCTACGAGCAGTACTTC
CDR3aa: CATSRGDSISYEQYF

d_gene: -
v_gene: TRBV5-6
j_gene: TRBJ2-1
abundance: few
CDR3nt: -
CDR3aa: CASSFGTGIFF

d_gene: -
v_gene: TRBV5-4
j_gene: TRBJ2-2
abundance: few
CDR3nt: TGTGCCAGCAGGCGGACAGTGAACACCGGGGAGCTGTTTTTT
CDR3aa: CASRRTVNTGELFF

d_gene: TRBD2
v_gene: TRBV7-3
j_gene: TRBJ2-3
abundance: few
CDR3nt: TGTGCCAGCAGCTCTAGCGGGGGCGGGGGAGATACGCAGTATTTT
CDR3aa: CASSSSGGGGDTQYF

d_gene: -
v_gene: TRBV7-9
j_gene: TRBJ2-7
abundance: -
CDR3nt: TGTGCCAGCAGCCAGTGGGGAGTGACCTACGAGCAGTACTTC
CDR3aa: CASSQWGVTYEQYF

d_gene: -
v_gene: TRBV15
j_gene: TRBJ2-1
abundance: -
CDR3nt: TGTGCCACCAGTACGGCCCGCGGGTTCCGGGATGAGCAGTTCTTC
CDR3aa: CATSTARGFRDEQFF

d_gene: -
v_gene: TRBV20-1
j_gene: TRBJ1-2
abundance: -
CDR3nt: TGCAGTGCTAGACTTTTGGCGGAGTCCTATGGCTACACCTTC
CDR3aa: CSARLLAESYGYTF

d_gene: -
v_gene: TRBV21-1
j_gene: TRBJ1-3
abundance: few
CDR3nt: TGTGCCAGCAGGTCGGACAGGAAAGGCGGAAACACCATATATTTT
CDR3aa: CASRSDRKGGNTIYF

d_gene: -
v_gene: TRBV3-1
j_gene: TRBJ2-4
abundance: many
CDR3nt: TGTGCCAGCAGCCAACTCTCCAGGTGGTACATTCAGTACTTC
CDR3aa: CASSQLSRWYIQYF

d_gene: TRBD2
v_gene: TRBV5-1
j_gene: TRBJ2-1
abundance: -
CDR3nt: TGCGCCAGCAGCTGGGGACTAGCTAGCCACAATGAGCAGTTCTTC
CDR3aa: CASSWGLASHNEQFF

d_gene: TRBD1
v_gene: TRBV7-3
j_gene: TRBJ1-1
abundance: -
CDR3nt: TGTGCCAGCAGCCCGACAGGGTTTCTCACTGAAGCTTTCTTT
CDR3aa: CASSPTGFLTEAFF

d_gene: TRBD1
v_gene: TRBV19
j_gene: TRBJ2-1
abundance: -
CDR3nt: TGTGCCAGTAGTCGTACCGGGACAGGGGAATACAATGAGCAGTTCTTC
CDR3aa: CASSRTGTGEYNEQFF

d_gene: -
v_gene: TRBV7-3
j_gene: TRBJ1-1
abundance: many
CDR3nt: TGTGCCAGCAGCTCCCATCCAGGGGTTGACACTGAAGCTTTCTTT
CDR3aa: CASSSHPGVDTEAFF

d_gene: -
v_gene: TRBV6-2/TRBV6-3
j_gene: TRBJ1-5
abundance: -
CDR3nt: TGTGCCGTGGCGGGTCAAAGCAATCAGCCCCAGCATTTT
CDR3aa: CAVAGQSNQPQHF

d_gene: -
v_gene: TRBV5-4
j_gene: TRBJ2-3
abundance: few
CDR3nt: TGTGCCAGCAGCTTGGCGTCGGCGGATACGCAGTATTTT
CDR3aa: CASSLASADTQYF

d_gene: -
v_gene: TRBV4-1
j_gene: TRBJ1-1
abundance: many
CDR3nt: TGCGCCAGCAGCCAAAGGGCCCTGAACACTGAAGCTTTCTTT
CDR3aa: CASSQRALNTEAFF

d_gene: -
v_gene: TRBV7-9
j_gene: TRBJ2-5
abundance: -
CDR3nt: TGTGCCAGCAGCTTAGGAGTTGGGGGTGGTGAAGAGACCCAGTACTTC
CDR3aa: CASSLGVGGGEETQYF

d_gene: -
v_gene: TRBV29-1
j_gene: TRBJ2-2
abundance: -
CDR3nt: TGCAGCGTTGGAAGGGCCGGGGAGCTGTTTTTT
CDR3aa: CSVGRAGELFF

d_gene: -
v_gene: TRBV29-1
j_gene: TRBJ2-5
abundance: -
CDR3nt: TGCAGCGTTGAGCCTACGAGGGGAGAGACCCAGTACTTC
CDR3aa: CSVEPTRGETQYF

d_gene: TRBD1
v_gene: TRBV6-1
j_gene: TRBJ1-5
abundance: few
CDR3nt: TGTGCCAGCAGTGAGACAGACAGGGAGCGTCAGCCCCAGCATTTT
CDR3aa: CASSETDRERQPQHF

d_gene: -
v_gene: TRBV6-5
j_gene: TRBJ2-3
abundance: few
CDR3nt: TGTGCCAGCAGTTACGGCAGGGTTACAGATACGCAGTATTTT
CDR3aa: CASSYGRVTDTQYF

d_gene: -
v_gene: TRBV7-2
j_gene: TRBJ2-6
abundance: -
CDR3nt: TGTGCCAGCAAAACAGGGTTGACTGGGGCCAACGTCCTGACTTTC
CDR3aa: CASKTGLTGANVLTF

d_gene: -
v_gene: TRBV9
j_gene: TRBJ2-1
abundance: -
CDR3nt: TGTGCCAGCAGCGTTGGGGAATCGAGGGTTCGTTCAGATGAGCAGTTCTTC
CDR3aa: CASSVGESRVRSDEQFF

d_gene: -
v_gene: TRBV5-6
j_gene: TRBJ2-5
abundance: many
CDR3nt: TGTGCCAGCACTCCTCCCGTGGGGGGGCGGGAGACCCAGTACTTC
CDR3aa: CASTPPVGGRETQYF

d_gene: -
v_gene: TRBV27
j_gene: TRBJ2-1
abundance: -
CDR3nt: TGTGCCAGCAGTTTATATGGCAAAACCTACAATGAGCAGTTCTTC
CDR3aa: CASSLYGKTYNEQFF

d_gene: -
v_gene: TRBV5-1
j_gene: TRBJ1-4
abundance: many
CDR3nt: TGCGCCAGCAGCTTGGGACGGAACAATGAAAAACTGTTTTTT
CDR3aa: CASSLGRNNEKLFF

d_gene: TRBD1
v_gene: TRBV9
j_gene: TRBJ2-1
abundance: few
CDR3nt: TGTGCCAGCAGCGGGGACAGGGGATGGAACAATGAGCAGTTCTTC
CDR3aa: CASSGDRGWNNEQFF

d_gene: TRBD1
v_gene: TRBV11-2
j_gene: TRBJ2-4
abundance: -
CDR3nt: TGTGCCAGCAGCTTAGTAGGGGGCAGGTCGGACATTCAGTACTTC
CDR3aa: CASSLVGGRSDIQYF

d_gene: -
v_gene: TRBV7-6
j_gene: TRBJ2-2
abundance: -
CDR3nt: TGTGCCAGCAGCTTAGTAGGAGAATCGAACACCGGGGAGCTGTTTTTT
CDR3aa: CASSLVGESNTGELFF

d_gene: -
v_gene: TRBV7-2
j_gene: TRBJ1-3
abundance: -
CDR3nt: TGTGCCAGCAGCCCGCTTCCCTCGGGATCCGGAAACACCATATATTTT
CDR3aa: CASSPLPSGSGNTIYF

d_gene: -
v_gene: TRBV5-6
j_gene: TRBJ1-1
abundance: -
CDR3nt: TGTGCCAGCAGCCGCGTGGGACGAGGCGAAGCTTTCTTT
CDR3aa: CASSRVGRGEAFF

d_gene: -
v_gene: TRBV5-1
j_gene: TRBJ1-1
abundance: -
CDR3nt: TGCGCCAGCAGCTCAGACCCAGGGCTCCCGACTGAAGCTTTCTTT
CDR3aa: CASSSDPGLPTEAFF

d_gene: -
v_gene: TRBV4-1
j_gene: TRBJ1-6
abundance: -
CDR3nt: TGCGCCAGCAGCCAATTCAAGTTCGAGGATTCACCCCTCCACTTT
CDR3aa: CASSQFKFEDSPLHF

d_gene: TRBD1
v_gene: TRBV15
j_gene: TRBJ1-1
abundance: -
CDR3nt: TGTGCCACCAGCAGAAGGGACAGGACCACTGAAGCTTTCTTT
CDR3aa: CATSRRDRTTEAFF